At least ten counts were recorded for the clone carrying this T cell receptor beta chain. Its specificity is unknown. The CDR3 is 17 residues long. With V trimmed by 5 bases and J by 5 bases, 9 bases remained unmatched. Diagnosis rested on symptoms, serum thyroxine and TRAb, thyroid ultrasound, and orbital computed tomography. This specimen comes from a study of T cells in Graves' hyperthyroidism and ophthalmopathy. Whole-study results and caveats: Among clonotypes expanded in thyroid above 0.001, most were also found in blood. The model made its ophthalmopathy prediction, and onset followed a median roughly 6.5 months later.

TCR beta CDR3 regions were amplified from RNA transcripts. First-round RT-PCR of the TCR CDR3 relied on the HTBI primer set. Each CDR3 protein is one row after TCRdb ran MiXCR on the multiplex PCR reads. The sample records a few hundred thousand distinct CDR3 sequences, more than 15% being singletons. Sequenced input: blood. This TCR was recovered from a woman aged 30 to 39 with Graves' hyperthyroidism. The J gene is TRBJ2-2, the V gene TRBV12-3 or TRBV12-4; 12 bases line up with TRBD2. The CDR3 loop is CASSPPGLAGSTGELFF. In nucleotides, the CDR3 is TGTGCCAGCAGTCCCCCCGGACTAGCGGGAAGTACCGGGGAGCTGTTTTTT.